Listed below are T cell receptor beta chains from one sample, sequenced in a study of blood T cell repertoires in COVID-19. TCRdb keeps only in-frame clones here, not all; method: immunoSEQ multiplex PCR. The top ten hold less than 2% of the sample, which has 210,000 or so clones, 70% to 85% seen once. The specimen sequenced was PBMCs or T cells enriched from blood (not recorded which). All receptors come from a man aged 55-75 years who had recovered from COVID-19. Each CDR3 is given with its conserved first and last residue. D genes are given only for firm matches. The size entry is marked missing in some rows and otherwise reads once, few, many or a size class.

size	D	J	V	CDR3	DNA
.	.	TRBJ1-3	TRBV6-5	CASSYSDNSGNTIYF	TGTGCCAGCAGTTACTCGGACAACTCTGGAAACACCATATATTTT
.	.	TRBJ1-1	TRBV13	CASSPQGFMNTEAFF	TGTGCCAGCAGCCCACAGGGTTTCATGAACACTGAAGCTTTCTTT
.	TRBD2	TRBJ2-3	TRBV18	CASSPQAPAGGSTDTQYF	TGTGCCAGCTCACCTCAGGCTCCGGCGGGGGGGAGCACAGATACGCAGTATTTT
.	TRBD1	TRBJ1-1	TRBV7-2	CASSQDRGNTEAFF	TGTGCCAGCAGCCAAGACAGGGGGAACACTGAAGCTTTCTTT
once	.	TRBJ1-5	TRBV6-6	CASSYSGGNQPQHF	TGTGCCAGCAGTTACTCGGGCGGCAATCAGCCCCAGCATTTT
.	TRBD1	TRBJ1-5	TRBV19	CASSRDRGGEPQHF	TGTGCCAGTAGCAGAGACAGGGGAGGTGAGCCCCAGCATTTT
.	.	TRBJ1-1	TRBV20-1	CSAEDRDKAFF	TGCAGTGCAGAGGACAGAGACAAAGCTTTCTTT
.	.	TRBJ2-1	TRBV5-6	CASSLLAGVRTSEQFF	TGTGCCAGCAGCTTGCTGGCAGGGGTTCGAACCAGTGAGCAGTTCTTC
.	.	TRBJ1-5	TRBV4-1	CASSQEVGRGNQPQHF	TGCGCCAGCAGCCAAGAGGTGGGGAGGGGCAATCAGCCCCAGCATTTT
.	.	TRBJ2-5	TRBV25-1	CASSEHSVGGQETQYF	TGTGCCAGCAGTGAACATTCCGTGGGGGGCCAAGAGACCCAGTACTTC
.	.	TRBJ1-6	TRBV19	CASSIGASNSPLHF	TGTGCCAGTAGTATTGGGGCCTCTAATTCACCCCTCCACTTT
.	TRBD2	TRBJ2-7	TRBV11-2	CASSLDLAGVWEQYF	TGTGCCAGCAGCTTAGATCTAGCGGGGGTATGGGAGCAGTACTTC
.	TRBD1	TRBJ1-2	TRBV7-2	CASSLGTGNYGYTF	TGTGCCAGCAGCTTAGGGACAGGGAACTATGGCTACACCTTC
.	.	TRBJ1-5	TRBV7-2	CASSLDSSSNQPQHF	TGTGCCAGCAGCTTAGATTCCAGTAGCAATCAGCCCCAGCATTTT
.	.	TRBJ1-2	TRBV5-1	CASREGTSGSYGYTF	TGCGCCAGCAGGGAGGGGACGTCGGGGTCTTATGGCTACACCTTC
few	TRBD1	TRBJ1-2	TRBV20-1	CSASAGGPLGYTF	TGCAGTGCCAGTGCAGGGGGCCCTCTTGGCTACACCTTC
.	TRBD1	TRBJ2-2	TRBV4-3	CASSRAGTGWTGELFF	TGCGCCAGCAGCCGGGCAGGGACAGGGTGGACCGGGGAGCTGTTTTTT
.	.	TRBJ1-1	TRBV7-3	CASSTNPNTEAFF	TGTGCCAGCAGCACTAACCCGAACACTGAAGCTTTCTTT
.	.	TRBJ2-2	TRBV24-1	CATSGDRTTGELFF	TGTGCCACCAGTGGCGACAGAACCACCGGGGAGCTGTTTTTT
.	.	TRBJ2-2	TRBV19	CASSVQGPGELFF	TGTGCCAGTAGCGTGCAGGGGCCCGGGGAGCTGTTTTTT
.	TRBD2	TRBJ2-3	TRBV7-2	CASSITSGGARDTQYF	TGTGCCAGCAGCATAACTAGCGGGGGGGCTCGAGATACGCAGTATTTT
.	TRBD1	TRBJ2-2	TRBV5-1	CASSSGGQGNTGELFF	TGCGCCAGCAGCTCGGGGGGACAGGGGAACACCGGGGAGCTGTTTTTT
.	.	TRBJ1-5	TRBV15	CATSRDSTGSQPQHF	TGTGCCACCAGCAGAGATAGTACAGGGAGTCAGCCCCAGCATTTT
.	.	TRBJ2-5	TRBV27	CASSPRDYQETQYF	TGTGCCAGCAGTCCGCGGGACTACCAAGAGACCCAGTACTTC
once	.	TRBJ1-6	TRBV3-1/TRBV3-2	CASSQAGGGSGAINSPLHF	TGTGCCAGCAGCCAAGCTGGGGGAGGGTCAGGGGCGATTAATTCACCCCTCCACTTT
.	TRBD2	TRBJ2-3	TRBV5-1	CASSHGTSGSSTDTQYF	TGCGCCAGCAGCCACGGGACTAGCGGGTCTAGCACAGATACGCAGTATTTT
.	TRBD2	TRBJ2-3	TRBV24-1	CATSDSPGLGTDTQYF	TGTGCCACCAGTGATAGTCCGGGACTAGGGACAGATACGCAGTATTTT
.	.	TRBJ2-3	TRBV4-3	CASSQPGRAKDTQYF	TGCGCCAGCAGCCAACCGGGCAGGGCCAAAGATACGCAGTATTTT
.	TRBD1	TRBJ1-5	TRBV7-2	CASSLTGYSQPQHF	TGTGCCAGCAGCTTGACAGGGTATAGTCAGCCCCAGCATTTT
.	.	TRBJ1-1	TRBV5-8	CASSLAPGHRNTEAFF	TGTGCCAGCAGCTTGGCTCCGGGACACAGGAACACTGAAGCTTTCTTT
.	.	TRBJ1-6	TRBV7-8	CASSLGGSRSPLHF	TGTGCCAGCAGCTTAGGAGGGTCTAGGTCACCCCTCCACTTT